This TCR beta chain was recorded in a study of blood T cell repertoires in COVID-19. Per the germline V gene, CDR1 is SEHNR and CDR2 is FQNEAQ (reference sequence). CDR3 length: 14 amino acids. The V end was cut by 5 bases, the J end by 4 bases, with 15 bases between. The protocol was immunoSEQ multiplex PCR, while the TCRdb copy is restricted to in-frame clones and leaves out a portion. This table holds roughly 80,000 clones, around nine tenths found once. This clone was seen more than once but under ten times. J is TRBJ2-7 and V is TRBV7-9; maybe TRBD1 (5 bases). This clonotype was sampled from a woman of 80 years or more with active or convalescent COVID-19. Sequencing was performed on peripheral blood. CDR3 amino acids: CASSTQDRLYEQYF. The DNA for the CDR3 is TGTGCCAGCAGCACACAGGACCGTTTATACGAGCAGTACTTC. The whole variable domain, filled in from reference TRBV7-9 and TRBJ2-7, reads DTGVSQNPRHKITKRGQNVTFRCDPISEHNRLYWYRQTLGQGPEFLTYFQNEAQLEKSRLLSDRFSAERPKGSFSTLEIQRTEQGDSAMYLCASSTQDRLYEQYFGPGTRLTVT.